These 25 T cell receptor beta chains were sequenced from one sample in a study of blood T cells in healthy people across ages. With a J-beta primer mix and a sample-barcoded 5' primer, a second PCR ran about 7 to 12 cycles. Each CDR3 protein is one row after TCRdb ran MiXCR on the 5' RACE reads. Here the sample spans about 760,000 distinct CDR3 sequences, roughly 25% being singletons. The data were also submitted as part of a second study, on T cells of mothers and their children.

Input material: blood. The receptors derive from a boy younger than 18 in good health.

The table lists this clonotype with a few counts. The genes are TRBV6-2 or TRBV6-3 and TRBJ2-1; 12 bases match TRBD2. V dropped 7 bases and J dropped 5; count of bases not matched to a gene: 6. The length of the CDR3 is 15 residues. In germline, CDR1 is MNHEY, CDR2 SVGEGT. The CDR3 DNA follows: TGTGCCAGCACCAGGACTAGCGGGGAAGACAATGAGCAGTTCTTC. Its translation: CASTRTSGEDNEQFF.

This clonotype was counted a few times. V gene TRBV28 combines with J gene TRBJ2-7; 9 bases line up with TRBD2. The J segment lost 2 bases and the V segment lost 5 bases, leaving 7 bases of the junction unmatched. CDR3 size: 15 residues. The V gene's germline CDR1 is MDHEN and CDR2 SYDVKM. The CDR3 region has the DNA TGTGCCAGCAGTCCGCTAGCGGGAACCCCCTACGAGCAGTACTTC. Residues: CASSPLAGTPYEQYF.

The chain uses TRBV7-9 and TRBJ2-1, with 13 positions matching TRBD2. CDR1 and CDR2 (germline): SEHNR, FQNEAQ (reference sequence). This CDR3 is built from 17 residues. V shed 4 bases, J shed 0 bases, and the junction held 3 bases outside the gene matches. CDR3 DNA sequence: TGTGCCAGCAGCTCCGGACTAGCGGGGGACTCCTACAATGAGCAGTTCTTC. It yields the protein CASSSGLAGDSYNEQFF. The full variable domain, in which reference TRBV7-9 and TRBJ2-1 provide the parts outside the CDR3, is DTGVSQNPRHKITKRGQNVTFRCDPISEHNRLYWYRQTLGQGPEFLTYFQNEAQLEKSRLLSDRFSAERPKGSFSTLEIQRTEQGDSAMYLCASSSGLAGDSYNEQFFGPGTRLTVL.

The sample holds a few counts of this clonotype. The chain links TRBV7-2 to TRBJ2-7, with a possible D match to TRBD2 (6 bases). Trimming removed 5 bases from V and 0 bases from J, with 14 bases in between. The CDR3 length is 15 residues. Germline V CDR1 and CDR2: SGHTA, FQGNSA. CDR3 residues: CASSPRTTFSYEQYF. In DNA, the CDR3 is TGTGCCAGCAGCCCCCGGACTACCTTCTCCTACGAGCAGTACTTC.

This clonotype has more than one count but fewer than ten. V and J are TRBV2 and TRBJ1-2; D is undetermined. The ends were cut back, 0 bases at V and 7 bases at J, with 12 bases in the middle. CDR1 SNHLY and CDR2 FYNNEI come from the germline V gene. This CDR3 has 14 amino acids. CDR3 loop: CASSEALRGSGYTF. The CDR3 DNA is TGTGCCAGCAGTGAAGCGCTCCGGGGTAGTGGCTACACCTTC.

In this sample, this clonotype turned up a few times. V is TRBV28 and J is TRBJ2-1, with 13 nucleotides matching TRBD2. Per germline, CDR1 MDHEN and CDR2 SYDVKM. V dropped 5 bases and J dropped 9; count of bases not matched to a gene: 7. This CDR3 contains 15 residues. CDR3 nucleotide sequence: TGTGCCAGCAGTACCACTAGCGGGAGGGCCAGTGAGCAGTTCTTC. It specifies CASSTTSGRASEQFF.

A note on this clonotype: One end of the junction fails to match germline, which may point to a read error. This sequence joins TRBV7-9 and TRBJ2-1, with TRBD2 identical over 8 bases. This CDR3 contains 15 residues. Germline loops: CDR1 SEHNR, CDR2 FQNEAQ (reference sequence). CDR3 sequence: CAGSLVAGGNNEQFF. In nucleotides, the CDR3 is TGTGCCGGCAGCTTAGTGGCGGGGGGAAACAATGAGCAGTTCTTC. Full variable domain (rest looked up from reference TRBV7-9 and TRBJ2-1): DTGVSQNPRHKITKRGQNVTFRCDPISEHNRLYWYRQTLGQGPEFLTYFQNEAQLEKSRLLSDRFSAERPKGSFSTLEIQRTEQGDSAMYLCAGSLVAGGNNEQFFGPGTRLTVL.

The genes are TRBV6-1 and TRBJ1-5, with 8 bases fitting TRBD1. Germline CDR1 reads MNHNS; CDR2 reads SASEGT. CDR3 length: 15 residues. V was clipped by 3 bases and J by 12 bases; unmatched bases: 13. CDR3 region: CASSDDRGAGGNQHF. CDR3 sequence (DNA): TGTGCCAGCAGTGATGACAGGGGCGCGGGCGGCAACCAGCATTTT.

Remarks on this clonotype: Sequence at one end of the junction differs from germline and may be a read error. The chain joins TRBV7-9 to TRBJ1-1; D ambiguous. Germline CDR1 reads SEHNR; CDR2 reads FQNEAQ (reference sequence). CDR3 size: 13 residues. The CDR3 loop is CASSRPMNTEAFF. CDR3 nucleotide sequence: TGTGCCAGCAGCCGCCCAATGAACACTGAGGCTTTCTTT. The variable domain in full, completed from reference TRBV7-9 and TRBJ1-1, reads DTGVSQNPRHKITKRGQNVTFRCDPISEHNRLYWYRQTLGQGPEFLTYFQNEAQLEKSRLLSDRFSAERPKGSFSTLEIQRTEQGDSAMYLCASSRPMNTEAFFGQGTRLTVV.

The CDR3, as DNA: TGTGCCACCAGCAGAGATCAGGGCCGGCCCACTGAAGCTTTCTTT. Residues: CATSRDQGRPTEAFF. The V call is TRBV15, the J call TRBJ1-1, with D possibly TRBD1 on 5 matching bases. The CDR3 is made up of 15 amino acids. The V end lost 0 bases, the J end lost 4 bases, and 12 bases lay between the germline ends. The germline V gene encodes CDR1 LNHNV and CDR2 YYDKDF (reference sequence).

The chain is built from TRBV20-1 and TRBJ1-5; D remains unclear. The germline V gene encodes CDR1 DFQATT and CDR2 SNEGSKA (reference sequence). V lost 5 bases to trimming and J lost 3 bases, with 2 bases between them. The CDR3 has 10 residues. The chain's CDR3 is CSAFNQPQHF. CDR3 coding DNA: TGCAGTGCTTTCAATCAGCCCCAGCATTTT.

The chain recombines TRBV12-3 or TRBV12-4 with TRBJ2-3; 7 bases are a match to TRBD2. J gave up 4 bases and V 4 bases, and 8 bases lay outside the gene matches. The CDR3 spans 15 residues. CDR3 protein: CASSSPGGSPDTQYF. The CDR3 DNA reads as TGTGCCAGCAGTTCCCCCGGCGGGAGCCCAGATACGCAGTATTTT.

The chain employs TRBV20-1 and TRBJ1-1; D not certain. This CDR3 is built from 14 residues. With 5 bases removed from V and 0 bases from J, the gap between germline ends came to 13 bases. Germline lookup yields CDR1 DFQATT and CDR2 SNEGSKA (reference sequence). The CDR3 protein is CSAPRAPMNTEAFF. The CDR3 bases are TGCAGTGCTCCCCGGGCTCCGATGAACACTGAAGCTTTCTTT.

This clonotype was detected a few times. The chain employs TRBV14 and TRBJ1-2; tentatively, D is TRBD1 (6 bases). The CDR3 runs to 13 residues. With 4 bases removed from V and 10 bases from J, the gap between germline ends came to 16 bases. The germline V gene encodes CDR1 SGHDN and CDR2 FVKESK. CDR3 loop: CASSLGGFGDYTF. The CDR3, as DNA: TGTGCCAGCAGCCTAGGGGGATTCGGAGACTACACCTTC. Together with reference TRBV14 and TRBJ1-2, the CDR3 gives the full variable domain: EAGVTQFPSHSVIEKGQTVTLRCDPISGHDNLYWYRRVMGKEIKFLLHFVKESKQDESGMPNNRFLAERTGGTYSTLKVQPAELEDSGVYFCASSLGGFGDYTFGSGTRLTVV.

The chain carries TRBV3-1 and TRBJ2-3, with a tentative D call TRBD1 (6 bases). The length of the CDR3 is 14 residues. V dropped 1 base and J dropped 3 bases, with 8 bases sitting between them. The germline CDR1 and CDR2 sequences are LGHDT and YNNKEL (reference sequence). The CDR3 is CASSQAQGTDTQYF. The CDR3 coding sequence is TGTGCCAGCAGCCAAGCCCAGGGGACAGATACGCAGTATTTT.

The V call is TRBV12-3 or TRBV12-4, the J call TRBJ2-5; D may be TRBD1 or TRBD2 (5 bases each). The CDR3 sequence is 13 residues long. Trimming took 3 bases from V and 8 from J, leaving 13 bases between them. The CDR3 spells CASSFVGADTQYF. The CDR3 region has the DNA TGTGCCAGCAGTTTCGTCGGGGCCGACACCCAGTACTTC.

The CDR3 sequence: CASTPQGPSYEQYF. The CDR3 DNA reads as TGTGCCAGCACCCCACAGGGGCCTTCCTACGAGCAGTACTTC. The V call is TRBV6-5, the J call TRBJ2-7; 7 nucleotides align to TRBD1. V trimming: 7 bases; J trimming: 1 base; junction bases outside the gene matches: 7. CDR1 and CDR2 (germline): MNHEY, SVGAGI. CDR3 length: 14 amino acids.

V usage is TRBV6-1 and J usage is TRBJ2-6, with D possibly being TRBD1 (6 bases). Trimming took off 1 base at V and 0 bases at J, with 13 bases between the two ends. Per the germline V gene, CDR1 is MNHNS and CDR2 is SASEGT. The CDR3 is 18 amino acids. The CDR3 spells CASSEVPGHHSGANVLTF. Here the CDR3 DNA reads TGTGCCAGCAGTGAAGTCCCGGGACACCACTCTGGGGCCAACGTCCTGACTTTC.

The chain employs TRBV2 and TRBJ2-1, with unresolved D. The germline gives CDR1 SNHLY, CDR2 FYNNEI. V was trimmed by 0 bases and J by 10 bases, leaving 13 bases between them. The CDR3 sequence is 14 residues long. The CDR3 DNA sequence: TGTGCCAGCAGTGAAGCGCTCCATGCTGGGGAGCAGTTCTTC. This encodes CASSEALHAGEQFF.

This clonotype came up a few times. This chain connects TRBV6-5 to TRBJ2-2, with 8 bases aligning to TRBD1. The J segment lost 6 bases and the V segment lost 5 bases, leaving 5 bases of the junction unmatched. The CDR3 runs 14 residues. The germline CDR1 and CDR2 sequences are MNHEY and SVGAGI. The CDR3 protein is CASSLGQGPGELFF. CDR3 coding DNA: TGTGCCAGCAGTCTTGGACAGGGTCCCGGGGAGCTGTTTTTT.

This clonotype was observed a handful of times. J is TRBJ2-1 and V is TRBV7-9, with D maybe TRBD1 (5 bases). Trimming cost V 3 bases and J 2 bases, with 8 bases left between them. Germline CDR1 reads SEHNR; CDR2 reads FQNEAQ (reference sequence). CDR3 length: 14 residues. The CDR3, as DNA: TGTGCCAGCAGCTTTTCCAGGGCCTACAATGAGCAGTTCTTC. This encodes CASSFSRAYNEQFF.

This chain uses TRBV7-9 with TRBJ2-1; 13 nucleotides agree with TRBD2. J lost 6 bases, V lost 3 bases, and 5 bases had no gene match. The CDR3 is 16 residues long. The germline gives CDR1 SEHNR, CDR2 FQNEAQ (reference sequence). CDR3 in DNA: TGTGCCAGCAGCTTGTTGACTAGCGGGGGGACCAATGAGCAGTTCTTC. Protein sequence: CASSLLTSGGTNEQFF. Drawing the rest from reference TRBV7-9 and TRBJ2-1, the complete variable domain is DTGVSQNPRHKITKRGQNVTFRCDPISEHNRLYWYRQTLGQGPEFLTYFQNEAQLEKSRLLSDRFSAERPKGSFSTLEIQRTEQGDSAMYLCASSLLTSGGTNEQFFGPGTRLTVL.

This chain connects TRBV7-2 to TRBJ2-7; D is possibly TRBD1 (8 bases). The CDR3 has 16 residues. Looked up from germline, CDR1 is SGHTA and CDR2 is FQGNSA. The germline V and J ends were trimmed by 1 base and 2 bases, with 15 bases remaining between them. As DNA, the CDR3 is TGTGCCAGCAGCTTAGGGAGACAGGGGACTACCTACGAGCAGTACTTC. Residues: CASSLGRQGTTYEQYF.

The chain employs TRBV14 and TRBJ1-4; D is undetermined. The CDR3 extends over 13 amino acids. The ends were cut back, 4 bases at V and 8 bases at J, with 11 bases in the middle. Germline V gene lookup returns CDR1 SGHDN and CDR2 FVKESK. Here the CDR3 DNA reads TGTGCCAGCAGCCTAGGTTCTTACGAAAAACTGTTTTTT. Amino acids: CASSLGSYEKLFF.

This chain joins TRBV28 and TRBJ1-4, with 8 bases identical to TRBD1. The CDR3 length is 14 residues. Germline CDR1 MDHEN, CDR2 SYDVKM. The V segment lost 3 bases and the J segment 8 bases; nucleotides outside the gene matches: 5. The DNA of the CDR3 is TGTGCCAGCAGTTTCACAGGGGGGCGCGAAAAACTGTTTTTT. Its protein is CASSFTGGREKLFF.